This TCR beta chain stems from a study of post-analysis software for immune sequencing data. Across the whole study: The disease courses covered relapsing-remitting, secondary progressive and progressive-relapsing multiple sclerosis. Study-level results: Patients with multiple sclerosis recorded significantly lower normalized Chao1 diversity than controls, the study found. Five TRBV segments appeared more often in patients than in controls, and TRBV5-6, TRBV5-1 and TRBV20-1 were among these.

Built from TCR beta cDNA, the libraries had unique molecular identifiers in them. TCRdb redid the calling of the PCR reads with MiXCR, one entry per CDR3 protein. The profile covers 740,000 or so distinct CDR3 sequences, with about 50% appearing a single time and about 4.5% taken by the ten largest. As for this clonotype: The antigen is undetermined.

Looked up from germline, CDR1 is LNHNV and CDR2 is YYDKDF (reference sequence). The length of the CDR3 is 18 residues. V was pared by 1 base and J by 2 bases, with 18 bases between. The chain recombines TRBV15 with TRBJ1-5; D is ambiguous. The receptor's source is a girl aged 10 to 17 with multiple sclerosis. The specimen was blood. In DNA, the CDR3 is TGTGCCACCAGCAGAGGACTTCCCGAGGGCGGGCGCAATCAGCCCCAGCATTTT. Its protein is CATSRGLPEGGRNQPQHF.